This TCR beta chain was recovered during a study of cytomegalovirus exposure and HLA in healthy donors (dated by TCRdb to 2017 to 2019). Some background on the complete study: A later analysis indicated that the roughly 120 validation repertoires were generated on the platform also employed for the 720 or so repertoires of the first cohort. The study aimed to test whether signatures of past pathogen exposure could be identified by cataloging public T cell receptors. Along with the roughly 670-subject first cohort, a separate validation cohort of over a hundred different subjects was used. The study combined high-throughput TCR immunosequencing, statistical association of individual TCRs with disease status, and machine learning to predict cytomegalovirus infection status. On the study overall, not on this receptor specifically: Subsequent analysis determined that TCRs grouped into clusters in the first cohort also showed a tendency toward co-occurrence across the roughly 110 validation repertoires, and roughly 95% of cluster scores exceeded 0. The classifier was reported to diagnose cytomegalovirus status with high specificity and sensitivity in both the original and validation cohorts. The authors suggested that the approach could potentially be extended to other disease states and immunological phenotypes. In vitro tests confirmed that a few of the cytomegalovirus-associated TCR beta chains recognize cytomegalovirus antigens. Across donors, most TCR sequences were observed very rarely, whereas some public TCRs were present in many individuals. A total of fewer than 200 TCR beta chains were listed by the study as associated with cytomegalovirus. All 120 or so repertoires were used to score co-occurrence in the validation cohort in a later analysis, because that analysis had no HLA typing for the cohort.

The donors belonged to the validation cohort of approximately 130 subjects, which was separate from the approximately 700-subject first cohort. Libraries were constructed by the immunoSEQ multiplex PCR assay. Per the authors' processing: A statistical classification framework was developed to diagnose cytomegalovirus status using the catalog of TCR beta chain sequences. TCRdb carries this immuneACCESS record with in-frame sequences only. Its versions omit some clonotypes, under half of them owing to an unresolved V gene in the studies checked, with the rest unexplained. V and J calls plus clone size are reproduced from that table; the DNA served to infer D and trimming. Here the sample has about 57,000 clones; 89% occur a single time. The ten largest clonotypes hold 0.95% to 1.5% of the sample. Remarks on this clone: The antigen it binds to is not known. There are no base qualities to consult, and no much larger clone falls within one base.

The sequenced sample consisted of PBMCs. The sequence derives from a woman aged 18-29 years in good health and CMV-seronegative.

The CDR3 region: CASSSLTGGDEQFF. In nucleotide form, the sequence is TGTGCCAGCAGTTCCCTGACTGGGGGCGATGAGCAGTTCTTC. The V gene is TRBV6-4 and the J gene is TRBJ2-1, with a tentative D gene TRBD1 over 6 matching bases. The CDR3, cysteine through phenylalanine, is 14 amino acids long. Of all the DNA, just the CDR3 is kept, 42 bases in frame from base 1. CDR1 and CDR2 (MRHNA, SNTAGT) derive from the germline V gene. Relative to germline, V is 5 bases shorter and J is 8 bases shorter, with 16 bases between their ends.